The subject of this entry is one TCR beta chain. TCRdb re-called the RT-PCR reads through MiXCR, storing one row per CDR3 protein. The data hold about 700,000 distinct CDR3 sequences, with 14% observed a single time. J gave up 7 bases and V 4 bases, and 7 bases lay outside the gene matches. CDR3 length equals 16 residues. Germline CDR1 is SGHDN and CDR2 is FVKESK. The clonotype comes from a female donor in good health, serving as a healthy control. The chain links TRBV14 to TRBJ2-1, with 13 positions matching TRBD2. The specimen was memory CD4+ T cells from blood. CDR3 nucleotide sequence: TGTGCCAGCAGCCCATCGACTAGCGGGAGGCTAAATGAGCAGTTCTTC. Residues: CASSPSTSGRLNEQFF.